Listed here are 18 T cell receptor beta chains from one sample, sequenced in a study of blood T cell repertoires in COVID-19. Here immunoSEQ multiplex PCR was the method, and the copy in TCRdb shows in-frame clones only, minus some. The sample yields around 300,000 clones, around 87% seen once. Sequenced sample: PBMCs or T cells enriched from blood (not recorded which). Receptors originate from a woman aged 25 to 39 who had recovered from COVID-19.

This clone was recorded a few times. Distinct nucleotide sequences in the sample also encode this CDR3. This rearrangement joins TRBV20-1 to TRBJ1-1, with D unresolved. Trimming removed 5 bases at V and 1 base at J, with 5 bases between. The CDR3 loop spans 11 amino acids. Germline lookup yields CDR1 DFQATT and CDR2 SNEGSKA (reference sequence). In DNA, the CDR3 is TGCAGTGCTTCGGGGAACACTGAAGCTTTCTTT. This codes for CSASGNTEAFF.

This clone was observed once. The CDR3 protein is CAWREDGNQPQHF. In DNA, the CDR3 is TGTGCCTGGAGGGAGGACGGCAATCAGCCCCAGCATTTT. The rearrangement uses TRBV30 and TRBJ1-5; no clear D. Germline CDR1 and CDR2: GTSNPN and SVGIG (reference sequence). The CDR3 extends over 13 amino acids. V gave up 3 bases and J gave up 2 bases, with 8 bases separating them.

The genes are TRBV4-3 and TRBJ2-1, with 9 bases aligning to TRBD2. J was trimmed by 5 bases and V by 1 base; bases with no gene match: 6. The germline V gene has CDR1 LGHNA and CDR2 YSLEER. The CDR3 has 16 residues. CDR3 sequence reads: CASSQGMRGGHNEQFF. The CDR3 DNA reads as TGCGCCAGCAGCCAAGGGATGCGGGGGGGCCACAATGAGCAGTTCTTC.

The chain uses TRBV7-2 and TRBJ1-1; TRBD1 aligns across 9 bases. The CDR3 extends over 15 amino acids. The trim removed 6 bases at V and 3 bases at J, leaving 8 bases unmatched. Germline loops: CDR1 SGHTA, CDR2 FQGNSA. This chain's CDR3 is CASRQQGARDTEAFF. The CDR3 DNA sequence: TGTGCCAGCAGGCAACAGGGGGCGCGAGACACTGAAGCTTTCTTT.

The rearrangement links TRBV11-3 to TRBJ2-3, with 9 bases lining up with TRBD2. V shed 1 base, J shed 2 bases, and the junction held 16 bases outside the gene matches. The CDR3 has 20 amino acids. The V gene's germline CDR1 is SGHNT and CDR2 YENEEA. CDR3 protein: CASSLAGAGQAGGPTDTQYF. For the CDR3, the DNA is TGTGCCAGCAGCTTAGCGGGGGCGGGACAAGCGGGGGGCCCCACAGATACGCAGTATTTT.

The rearrangement uses TRBV7-2 and TRBJ2-2, with a possible D match to TRBD1 (6 bases). V lost 5 bases to trimming and J lost 7 bases, with 26 bases between them. This CDR3 has 18 residues. CDR1 and CDR2 from the germline V gene are SGHTA and FQGNSA. CDR3 in DNA: TGTGCCAGCAGCCTTGAGGGGGTCAGGGTACTTTCTATCGGGGAGCTGTTTTTT. Encoded protein: CASSLEGVRVLSIGELFF. Together with reference TRBV7-2 and TRBJ2-2, the CDR3 gives the full variable domain: GAGVSQSPSNKVTEKGKDVELRCDPISGHTALYWYRQSLGQGLEFLIYFQGNSAPDKSGLPSDRFSAERTGGSVSTLTIQRTQQEDSAVYLCASSLEGVRVLSIGELFFGEGSRLTVL.

In the case of this clone: This sample also contains other DNA sequences that code for the same CDR3. The V and J genes are TRBV6-5 and TRBJ2-3, with 12 bases identical to TRBD2. CDR1 and CDR2 from the germline V gene are MNHEY and SVGAGI. CDR3 length equals 14 residues. Unmatched junction bases numbered 0, after V lost 8 bases and J lost 0 bases. The CDR3 here is CASLAGGSTDTQYF. The CDR3 bases are TGTGCCAGCCTAGCGGGGGGGAGCACAGATACGCAGTATTTT.

The chain joins TRBV7-2 to TRBJ2-7; D might be TRBD2 (5 bases). Germline CDR1 SGHTA, CDR2 FQGNSA. The CDR3 consists of 13 residues. The ends were cut back, 3 bases at V and 4 bases at J, with 10 bases in the middle. DNA for the CDR3: TGTGCCAGCAGCTTTCGCCCGGGATACGAGCAGTACTTC. Protein: CASSFRPGYEQYF.

The V gene is TRBV7-9, the J gene TRBJ2-3; TRBD1 agrees at 9 bases. The germline V gene encodes CDR1 SEHNR and CDR2 FQNEAQ (reference sequence). After removal of 6 bases from V and 1 base from J, the junction contained 5 bases not matched to a gene. The length of the CDR3 is 15 residues. The chain's CDR3 is CASSTQGAGTDTQYF. The CDR3 DNA reads as TGTGCCAGCAGTACACAGGGGGCAGGCACAGATACGCAGTATTTT.

CDR3 in DNA: TGTGCCACCCGACAGGGCGAGAGCTATGGCTACACCTTC. Its protein product is CATRQGESYGYTF. The chain is built from TRBV15 and TRBJ1-2, with TRBD1 matching over 7 bases. The CDR3 consists of 13 residues. Germline V gene lookup returns CDR1 LNHNV and CDR2 YYDKDF (reference sequence). V lost 8 bases and J lost 4; bases outside the gene matches: 7. Full variable domain (outside the CDR3, taken from reference TRBV15 and TRBJ1-2): DAMVIQNPRYQVTQFGKPVTLSCSQTLNHNVMYWYQQKSSQAPKLLFHYYDKDFNNEADTPDNFQSRRPNTSFCFLDIRSPGLGDTAMYLCATRQGESYGYTFGSGTRLTVV.

A single count supports this clone. This chain connects TRBV27 to TRBJ2-1, with TRBD2 matching over 13 bases. From germline, CDR1 is MNHEY and CDR2 SMNVEV (reference sequence). Trimming cost V 5 bases and J 4 bases; bases outside gene matches: 5. There are 16 residues in the CDR3. This CDR3 reads CASSTGTSGDYNEQFF. CDR3 in DNA: TGTGCCAGCAGTACCGGGACTAGCGGGGATTACAATGAGCAGTTCTTC.

The chain is built from TRBV6-5 and TRBJ1-1; the D gene is possibly TRBD1 (6 bases). With 2 bases removed from V and 5 bases from J, the gap between germline ends came to 12 bases. The CDR3 is 14 amino acids. Germline V gives CDR1 MNHEY, CDR2 SVGAGI. The CDR3 sequence is CASSYNRVETEAFF. The CDR3 nucleotides are TGTGCCAGCAGTTACAACAGGGTAGAAACTGAAGCTTTCTTT.

The chain carries TRBV7-6 and TRBJ2-7; D possibly corresponds to TRBD2 (5 bases). Germline-derived CDR1 and CDR2 are SGHVS and FNYEAQ. V lost 5 bases to trimming and J lost 0 bases, with 11 bases between them. This CDR3 has 14 amino acids. CDR3 loop: CASSPADTSYEQYF. For the CDR3, the DNA is TGTGCCAGCAGCCCAGCGGATACCTCCTACGAGCAGTACTTC.

The J gene is TRBJ2-3, the V gene TRBV24-1; TRBD2 agrees at 9 bases. The CDR3 runs to 13 residues. The V gene's germline CDR1 is KGHDR and CDR2 SFDVKD. Losses at the gene ends were 9 bases for V and 1 base for J; bases not matched to a gene: 1. The CDR3 DNA follows: TGTGCCACCTCTAGCGGGGGCACAGATACGCAGTATTTT. Translation: CATSSGGTDTQYF.

This clone has only a few counts. This chain uses TRBV7-6 with TRBJ1-3; 8 bases match TRBD1. Germline CDR1 SGHVS, CDR2 FNYEAQ. V shed 3 bases, J shed 0 bases, and the junction held 7 bases outside the gene matches. The length of the CDR3 is 17 residues. CDR3 coding DNA: TGTGCCAGCAGCTTTGGAGGGACAGGTCGCTCTGGAAACACCATATATTTT. Its translation is CASSFGGTGRSGNTIYF.

This chain connects TRBV2 to TRBJ1-1, with D possibly matching TRBD1 (5 bases). In germline, CDR1 is SNHLY, CDR2 FYNNEI. The V end lost 8 bases, the J end lost 2 bases, and 12 bases lay between the germline ends. The CDR3 totals 13 residues. The CDR3 DNA follows: TGTGCCAGCTTGGGGGGAGAAAACACTGAAGCTTTCTTT. This gives the protein CASLGGENTEAFF.

The chain uses TRBV2 and TRBJ1-1, with D maybe TRBD1 (6 bases). The length of the CDR3 is 14 residues. Deletions cut 7 bases from V and 2 bases from J, with 14 bases between. The germline V gene has CDR1 SNHLY and CDR2 FYNNEI. Here the CDR3 reads CASTLEGENTEAFF. The DNA of the CDR3 is TGTGCCAGCACCCTAGAGGGGGAAAACACTGAAGCTTTCTTT. Variable domain in full (rest from reference TRBV2 and TRBJ1-1): EPEVTQTPSHQVTQMGQEVILRCVPISNHLYFYWYRQILGQKVEFLVSFYNNEISEKSEIFDDQFSVERPDGSNFTLKIRSTKLEDSAMYFCASTLEGENTEAFFGQGTRLTVV.

This chain uses TRBV5-4 with TRBJ2-5, with TRBD2 matching over 7 bases. Germline V CDR1 and CDR2: SGHNT, YYREEE (reference sequence). This CDR3 contains 15 residues. Germline trimming cut 1 base from V and 5 bases from J; bases unmatched to any gene: 8. The CDR3 nucleotides read TGTGCCAGCAGCTTGCAGGCGGGGGTCGGGGAGACCCAGTACTTC. Amino acid sequence: CASSLQAGVGETQYF.